Listed here are 32 T cell receptor beta chains from one sample, sequenced in a study of cytotoxic CD8 clonotypes in ibrutinib-treated CLL. Profiling relied on immunoSEQ multiplex PCR, and the TCRdb table lists in-frame clones only, not all of them. Of about 39,000 clones listed, 65% to 70% are singletons. Source: PBMCs, taken at disease progression, from a patient treated with ibrutinib. The receptors were gathered from a human donor with chronic lymphocytic leukemia.

This clone has just one count. The V call is TRBV5-1, the J call TRBJ2-7; D is undetermined. Trimming pared 0 bases from V and 3 bases from J, leaving 13 bases between. Germline V gives CDR1 SGHRS, CDR2 YFSETQ. The CDR3 extends over 15 amino acids. The chain's CDR3 is CASSLALESLYEQYF. The DNA for the CDR3 is TGCGCCAGCAGCTTGGCCTTGGAGAGTCTCTACGAGCAGTACTTC.

This chain connects TRBV7-2 to TRBJ1-2; TRBD1 is a possible D gene (6 bases). The V gene lost 5 bases and the J gene lost 4 bases, with 11 bases spanning the gap. CDR1 and CDR2 (germline): SGHTA, FQGNSA. The CDR3 is 13 amino acids. The CDR3 DNA reads as TGTGCCAGCAGCCTGGACAGTCCCTATGGCTACACCTTC. Amino acid sequence: CASSLDSPYGYTF.

The V call is TRBV2, the J call TRBJ1-3; D not certain. The CDR3 is 13 amino acids. Trimming left V 4 bases short and J 4 bases short, with 8 bases between. Germline CDR1 and CDR2: SNHLY and FYNNEI. CDR3 sequence (DNA): TGTGCCAGCAGTGGCATAAGGGGAAACACCATATATTTT. It yields the protein CASSGIRGNTIYF.

CDR3: CASRITGAYGYTF. CDR3 DNA sequence: TGTGCCAGCAGAATCACAGGGGCCTATGGCTACACCTTC. J is TRBJ1-2 and V is TRBV7-2; TRBD1 agrees at 7 bases. V lost 6 bases, J lost 4 bases, and 5 bases stayed unmatched. Per the germline V gene, CDR1 is SGHTA and CDR2 is FQGNSA. The CDR3 has 13 residues.

The V and J genes are TRBV30 and TRBJ2-3; 14 bases match TRBD2. V was clipped by 5 bases and J by 2 bases; unmatched bases: 6. This CDR3 has 16 residues. Germline V gives CDR1 GTSNPN, CDR2 SVGIG (reference sequence). The CDR3 bases are TGTGCCTGGGCCCCGGGACTAGCGGGAGTCACAGATACGCAGTATTTT. Its translation: CAWAPGLAGVTDTQYF.

The genes are TRBV2 and TRBJ1-5; weak D call: TRBD1 (6 bases). The CDR3 runs to 16 residues. Germline V gene data show CDR1 as SNHLY and CDR2 as FYNNEI. V was shortened by 5 bases and J by 5 bases, with 19 bases between the two germline ends. In nucleotides, the CDR3 is TGTGCCAGCAGTCTCGCGGTCTTGGGGGCGGATCAGCCCCAGCATTTT. This sequence encodes CASSLAVLGADQPQHF. Filled out from reference TRBV2 and TRBJ1-5, the complete variable domain reads EPEVTQTPSHQVTQMGQEVILRCVPISNHLYFYWYRQILGQKVEFLVSFYNNEISEKSEIFDDQFSVERPDGSNFTLKIRSTKLEDSAMYFCASSLAVLGADQPQHFGDGTRLSIL.

CDR3 sequence reads: CASSPRQRERITHNEQFF. Here the CDR3 DNA reads TGTGCCAGCAGCCCCCGACAGCGCGAACGTATTACGCACAATGAGCAGTTCTTC. The chain combines TRBV7-2 with TRBJ2-1; TRBD1 might be the D (5 bases). V shed 5 bases and J shed 5 bases, with 25 bases lying between them. Germline values: CDR1 SGHTA, CDR2 FQGNSA. CDR3 length equals 18 residues.

V usage is TRBV5-1 and J usage is TRBJ1-2; 8 bases line up with TRBD1. The germline gives CDR1 SGHRS, CDR2 YFSETQ. CDR3 length: 17 residues. The junction had 11 bases not matched to a gene; V was cut back by 0 bases and J by 4 bases. CDR3 loop: CASSLGPGGQDSYGYTF. The CDR3 coding sequence is TGCGCCAGCAGCTTGGGTCCAGGGGGCCAAGATAGCTATGGCTACACCTTC.

The gene calls are TRBV7-8 and TRBJ2-7; 8 positions match TRBD2. The CDR3 consists of 17 residues. Trimming at V came to 1 base and at J to 5 bases, leaving 13 bases not matched to a gene. From germline, CDR1 is SGHVS and CDR2 FQNEAQ. Here the CDR3 reads CASSLGEGPGGSHEQYF. In DNA, the CDR3 is TGTGCCAGCAGCTTAGGGGAAGGCCCGGGAGGGTCCCACGAGCAGTACTTC.

The J gene is TRBJ2-1, the V gene TRBV7-2; the D gene is possibly TRBD2 (5 bases). Germline CDR1 SGHTA, CDR2 FQGNSA. The V end was cut by 2 bases, the J end by 6 bases, with 11 bases between. This CDR3 has 14 residues. The CDR3 coding sequence is TGTGCCAGCAGCTTATACGGGATCCCCAATGAGCAGTTCTTC. Residues: CASSLYGIPNEQFF. Full variable domain (outside the CDR3, taken from reference TRBV7-2 and TRBJ2-1): GAGVSQSPSNKVTEKGKDVELRCDPISGHTALYWYRQSLGQGLEFLIYFQGNSAPDKSGLPSDRFSAERTGGSVSTLTIQRTQQEDSAVYLCASSLYGIPNEQFFGPGTRLTVL.

The chain uses TRBV18 and TRBJ1-2; maybe TRBD1 (5 bases). Looked up from germline, CDR1 is KGHSH and CDR2 is LQKENI. The CDR3 is made up of 14 amino acids. The ends were cut back, 0 bases at V and 7 bases at J, with 12 bases in the middle. The CDR3 region is CASSPPNRIFGYTF. The CDR3 DNA reads as TGTGCCAGCTCACCACCGAACAGGATCTTTGGCTACACCTTC.

This chain uses TRBV9 with TRBJ1-4; weak D call: TRBD1 (6 bases). The CDR3 runs 15 residues. V gave up 4 bases and J gave up 3 bases, with 13 bases separating them. Germline V gene data show CDR1 as SGDLS and CDR2 as YYNGEE. For the CDR3, the DNA is TGTGCCAGCAGCTTAGGGGGTTACGCTAATGAAAAACTGTTTTTT. Protein product: CASSLGGYANEKLFF.

The CDR3 is CASSYQGTGSQPQHF. The CDR3, as DNA: TGTGCCAGTAGTTATCAGGGGACGGGCAGTCAGCCCCAGCATTTT. The rearrangement links TRBV19 to TRBJ1-5, with TRBD1 as a possible D gene (6 bases). The V end lost 5 bases, the J end lost 6 bases, and 17 bases lay between the germline ends. The germline gives CDR1 LNHDA, CDR2 SQIVND (reference sequence). This CDR3 has 15 amino acids.

This clone was seen just once. The CDR3 DNA reads TGTGCCAGCAGCCTAATCCGGACAGGGGGTGGTGAAAAACTGTTTTTT. Its translation: CASSLIRTGGGEKLFF. The chain joins TRBV7-6 to TRBJ1-4; 10 bases map to TRBD1. Germline values: CDR1 SGHVS, CDR2 FNYEAQ. This CDR3 has 16 residues. J was trimmed by 7 bases and V by 5 bases; bases with no gene match: 10.

The chain is built from TRBV9 and TRBJ1-1; 7 bases match TRBD1. This CDR3 region has 14 residues. With V trimmed by 0 bases and J by 3 bases, 2 bases remained unmatched. Germline CDR1 reads SGDLS; CDR2 reads YYNGEE. The CDR3 DNA is TGTGCCAGCAGCGTAGGAGGGGGCTACACTGAAGCTTTCTTT. It codes for CASSVGGGYTEAFF.

The rearrangement links TRBV6-1 to TRBJ1-1; D is uncertain. Germline V gene sequence: CDR1 MNHNS, CDR2 SASEGT. CDR3 length equals 12 residues. V was cut by 4 bases and J by 5 bases, with 8 bases left in between. The CDR3 sequence is CASSVSKTEAFF. The CDR3 nucleotides read TGTGCCAGCAGTGTATCGAAAACTGAAGCTTTCTTT.

This chain links TRBV7-2 with TRBJ1-5; TRBD1 aligns across 7 bases. V lost 5 bases, J lost 0 bases, and 7 bases stayed unmatched. Germline V gene sequence: CDR1 SGHTA, CDR2 FQGNSA. This CDR3 spans 16 amino acids. The CDR3 spells CASSPQTGPSNQPQHF. The CDR3 coding sequence is TGTGCCAGCAGCCCTCAGACAGGGCCTAGCAATCAGCCCCAGCATTTT.

CDR3 DNA: TGTGCCAGCAGCACCGCGACTAGCGGGAGTCGCGAGCAGTACTTC. Translating gives CASSTATSGSREQYF. The genes are TRBV21-1 and TRBJ2-7; the D call in the table, TRBD2, was not verified against the DNA. TRBV21-1 is recorded as a pseudogene. This CDR3 is 15 amino acids long.

V and J are TRBV15 and TRBJ1-1, with no clear D. Deletions cut 0 bases from V and 2 bases from J, with 7 bases between. The CDR3 extends over 14 amino acids. Germline V lookup: CDR1 LNHNV, CDR2 YYDKDF (reference sequence). The CDR3 region has the DNA TGTGCCACCAGCAGAGAAGCAGATAACACTGAAGCTTTCTTT. It translates to CATSREADNTEAFF. The full variable domain, with the rest looked up from reference TRBV15 and TRBJ1-1, is DAMVIQNPRYQVTQFGKPVTLSCSQTLNHNVMYWYQQKSSQAPKLLFHYYDKDFNNEADTPDNFQSRRPNTSFCFLDIRSPGLGDTAMYLCATSREADNTEAFFGQGTRLTVV.

This chain joins TRBV7-2 and TRBJ2-7; the match to TRBD2 covers 7 bases. The V and J ends lost 5 bases and 0 bases, in that order; junction bases with no gene match: 10. The CDR3 runs to 16 residues. Germline V gene lookup returns CDR1 SGHTA and CDR2 FQGNSA. CDR3 DNA: TGTGCCAGCAGCCCTCAAGCGGGACGAACCTCCTACGAGCAGTACTTC. Its translation: CASSPQAGRTSYEQYF.

V usage is TRBV6-1 and J usage is TRBJ1-4, with D perhaps TRBD1 (6 bases). Germline loops: CDR1 MNHNS, CDR2 SASEGT. CDR3 size: 17 residues. V lost 1 base, J lost 7 bases, and 19 bases lay in between. The CDR3 spells CASSEGFGPLGGEKLFF. Here the CDR3 DNA reads TGTGCCAGCAGTGAAGGGTTCGGCCCTCTAGGGGGTGAAAAACTGTTTTTT.

The V and J genes are TRBV9 and TRBJ2-7; TRBD2 is a possible D gene (6 bases). The CDR3 runs 15 residues. The germline V gene has CDR1 SGDLS and CDR2 YYNGEE. V was trimmed by 3 bases and J by 6 bases, leaving 19 bases between them. Here the CDR3 DNA reads TGTGCCAGCAGCGCTCGGGACTCCACCCTGGGCGAGCAGTACTTC. This translates into CASSARDSTLGEQYF.

As regards this clone: The same CDR3 is also encoded by other DNA sequences in this sample. V and J are TRBV20-1 and TRBJ2-3; D uncertain. Germline-derived CDR1 and CDR2 are DFQATT and SNEGSKA (reference sequence). This CDR3 is 11 amino acids long. Trimming took 5 bases from V and 4 from J, leaving 7 bases between them. The CDR3 DNA reads as TGCAGTGCTTCTAAAGCAGATACGCAGTATTTT. This codes for CSASKADTQYF.

This clone was found a few times. The J gene is TRBJ2-7, the V gene TRBV28; TRBD1 matches at 8 bases. Germline V gene lookup returns CDR1 MDHEN and CDR2 SYDVKM. This CDR3 region has 14 residues. Trimming took 5 bases from V and 4 from J; bases not matched to a gene: 7. The CDR3 DNA reads TGTGCCAGCAGTATCCCTGGACAGGGTTACGAGCAGTACTTC. Translating gives CASSIPGQGYEQYF.

The rearrangement joins TRBV19 to TRBJ1-2, with 8 bases that match TRBD1. Germline-derived CDR1 and CDR2 are LNHDA and SQIVND (reference sequence). The junction had 9 bases not matched to a gene; V was cut back by 5 bases and J by 4 bases. The CDR3 loop spans 15 amino acids. As DNA, the CDR3 is TGTGCCAGTAGTGATCAGAGACAGGGGATCTATGGCTACACCTTC. Translating it yields CASSDQRQGIYGYTF.

This clone is labeled medium-sized. The genes are TRBV18 and TRBJ1-4, with 8 bases fitting TRBD1. Germline V gene lookup returns CDR1 KGHSH and CDR2 LQKENI. The V and J ends lost 3 bases and 0 bases, in that order; junction bases with no gene match: 15. The CDR3 loop spans 20 amino acids. CDR3 nucleotides: TGTGCCAGCTCACCGCTAAGGACAGGGCCCAAAATTGCAACTAATGAAAAACTGTTTTTT. Its protein is CASSPLRTGPKIATNEKLFF.

The V call is TRBV6-1, the J call TRBJ1-5; TRBD1 might be the D (5 bases). Germline-derived CDR1 and CDR2 are MNHNS and SASEGT. V lost 1 base and J 11 bases, leaving 21 bases between the germline ends. This CDR3 has 16 amino acids. DNA for the CDR3: TGTGCCAGCAGTGAAGGGGGCCTCAGGACTCGAGTGTCCCAGCATTTT. It codes for CASSEGGLRTRVSQHF.

The chain carries TRBV5-1 and TRBJ2-7; maybe TRBD1 (6 bases). V lost 0 bases, J lost 3 bases, and 10 bases lay in between. The V gene's germline CDR1 is SGHRS and CDR2 YFSETQ. The CDR3 runs 14 residues. The CDR3 loop reads CASSLATGYYEQYF. Here the CDR3 DNA reads TGCGCCAGCAGCTTGGCGACAGGTTACTACGAGCAGTACTTC.

This clone was observed a handful of times. The chain links TRBV4-3 to TRBJ1-1, with TRBD1 matching over 7 bases. Germline V gene lookup returns CDR1 LGHNA and CDR2 YSLEER. J was trimmed by 3 bases and V by 1 base; bases with no gene match: 14. CDR3 length: 18 amino acids. DNA for the CDR3: TGCGCCAGCAGCCAAGGGACAGGCGCTGCTACCACTTACACTGAAGCTTTCTTT. It codes for CASSQGTGAATTYTEAFF.

To note about this clone: Other DNA sequences within the sample encode an identical CDR3. V and J are TRBV9 and TRBJ2-3; either TRBD1 or TRBD2 may supply D (6 bases each). The CDR3 contains 14 residues. Germline CDR1 and CDR2: SGDLS and YYNGEE. Trimming took 2 bases from V and 3 from J, leaving 10 bases between them. The CDR3 nucleotides read TGTGCCAGCAGCGTTGGGGGGCGGACAGATACGCAGTATTTT. This translates into CASSVGGRTDTQYF. The variable domain in full, completed from reference TRBV9 and TRBJ2-3, reads DSGVTQTPKHLITATGQRVTLRCSPRSGDLSVYWYQQSLDQGLQFLIQYYNGEERAKGNILERFSAQQFPDLHSELNLSSLELGDSALYFCASSVGGRTDTQYFGPGTRLTVL.

The V gene is TRBV7-2, the J gene TRBJ2-2; either TRBD1 or TRBD2 may fit D (5 bases each). With 4 bases removed from V and 5 bases from J, the gap between germline ends came to 11 bases. The V gene's germline CDR1 is SGHTA and CDR2 FQGNSA. The CDR3 runs to 14 residues. For the CDR3, the DNA is TGTGCCAGCAGCTGGGGGATTCGGACCGGGGAGCTGTTTTTT. It is translated as CASSWGIRTGELFF.

CDR3 region: CASSLTYGGTDTQYF. The CDR3 bases are TGTGCCAGCAGCTTAACGTACGGGGGCACAGATACGCAGTATTTT. V usage is TRBV7-3 and J usage is TRBJ2-3; tentative D call: TRBD2 (5 bases). CDR3 length equals 15 residues. CDR1 and CDR2 from the germline V gene are SGHTA and FQGTGA. Trimming removed 0 bases at V and 1 base at J, with 8 bases between.